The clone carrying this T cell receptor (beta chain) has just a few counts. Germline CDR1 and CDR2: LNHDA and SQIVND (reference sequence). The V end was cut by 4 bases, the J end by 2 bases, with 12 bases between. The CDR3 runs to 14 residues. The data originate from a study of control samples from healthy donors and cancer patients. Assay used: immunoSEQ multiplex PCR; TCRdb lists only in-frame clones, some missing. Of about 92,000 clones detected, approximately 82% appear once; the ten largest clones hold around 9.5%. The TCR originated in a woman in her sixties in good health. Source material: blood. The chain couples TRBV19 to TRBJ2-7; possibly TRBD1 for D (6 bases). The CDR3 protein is CASSTSTGPYEQYF. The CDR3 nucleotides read TGTGCCAGTAGTACCTCGACAGGTCCCTACGAGCAGTACTTC.